This TCR beta chain originates from a study of Ad26.COV2.S vaccination and SARS-CoV-2 variants. Study-level background: Intramuscular Ad26.COV2.S at 5x10^10 or 1x10^11 viral particles. Study-wide results and limits: Participants in the vaccine arm had higher spike-specific TCR breadth; placebo recipients had lower. There was reportedly substantial breadth in spike-specific CD8+ and CD4+ T cell responses after vaccination.

Treatment denoted: 15 to 20 received Ad26.COV2.S at low or high dose, single or two shots; five or six received placebo; per-sample allocation not given. Sampling was performed 63 days after the first vaccine or placebo injection. The vaccine antigen was prefusion-stabilized Wuhan SARS-CoV-2 spike. The CDR3 has 19 residues. The V gene end was trimmed by 6 bases and the J gene end by 6 bases; junction bases not matched to a gene: 21. Germline V lookup: CDR1 LGHDT, CDR2 YNNKEL (reference sequence). Only in-frame clones appear in the TCRdb table, and some are missing; sequencing was by immunoSEQ multiplex PCR. The table includes more than 300,000 clones, about 88% detected once. For this clone: The target antigen is unknown.

The sequenced sample was peripheral blood, obtained in a trial of Ad26.COV2.S vaccine versus placebo. The chain joins TRBV3-1 (or the pseudogene TRBV3-2) to TRBJ1-4, with 8 nucleotides matching TRBD1. This sequence originates from a person between 18 and 65 years old who received the Ad26.COV2.S COVID-19 vaccine or a placebo. The CDR3 DNA is TGTGCCAGCAGTCACCGGGACCGGACAGGGCTGTCGGTGTATGAAAAACTGTTTTTT. Translation gives CASSHRDRTGLSVYEKLFF.